These 20 T cell receptor beta chains share one sample of origin, sequenced in a study of T cell responses to AZD1222 COVID-19 vaccine. Generated by immunoSEQ multiplex PCR, the TCRdb table keeps only in-frame clones and is missing some. The sample includes more than 95,000 clones, around 91% of them seen just once. The source was peripheral blood, collected 28 days after the second AZD1222 dose. Receptors originate from an adult who received the AZD1222 COVID-19 vaccine.

A word on this clone: A junction end diverges from the germline sequence, so it may reflect a read error. The V gene is TRBV5-4, the J gene TRBJ2-7; 9 bases fit TRBD1. CDR1 SGHNT and CDR2 YYREEE come from the germline V gene (reference sequence). The CDR3 is made up of 15 amino acids. The CDR3 nucleotides are TGTGCCAGCAGCTCACCGGGGGGACAGGGAAGAAGAGCCATCTTC. Translation: CASSSPGGQGRRAIF.

V usage is TRBV5-4 and J usage is TRBJ1-2, with 7 bases matching TRBD1. This CDR3 spans 11 amino acids. V was clipped by 7 bases and J by 8 bases; unmatched bases: 5. Germline V lookup: CDR1 SGHNT, CDR2 YYREEE (reference sequence). The CDR3 coding sequence is TGTGCCAGCGGCAGGGGGGAAGGCTACACCTTC. This gives the protein CASGRGEGYTF.

V usage is TRBV11-2 and J usage is TRBJ2-3; D is possibly TRBD1 (6 bases). V was trimmed by 5 bases and J by 4 bases, leaving 25 bases between them. The germline V gene encodes CDR1 SGHAT and CDR2 FQNNGV. CDR3 size: 18 residues. Here the CDR3 DNA reads TGTGCCAGCAGCCTAACCTTAAATCTAGGGGGAAGCGCAGATACGCAGTATTTT. It yields the protein CASSLTLNLGGSADTQYF.

The rearrangement uses TRBV10-3 and TRBJ1-5; a possible D gene is TRBD1 (5 bases). This CDR3 is 17 amino acids long. Germline loops: CDR1 ENHRY, CDR2 SYGVKD. V shed 0 bases and J shed 6 bases, with 18 bases lying between them. CDR3 residues: CAISESKSPGLGQPQHF. As DNA, the CDR3 is TGTGCCATCAGTGAGTCGAAGTCCCCAGGGTTGGGTCAGCCCCAGCATTTT.

This rearrangement joins TRBV5-1 to TRBJ1-1; no clear D gene. The CDR3 loop spans 12 amino acids. Germline lookup yields CDR1 SGHRS and CDR2 YFSETQ. V lost 2 bases and J lost 7, with 9 bases in between. The CDR3 DNA sequence: TGCGCCAGCAGCTTTATTGAAAATGAAGCTTTCTTT. Its protein product is CASSFIENEAFF.

This chain uses TRBV28 with TRBJ2-7, with TRBD2 as a possible D gene (6 bases). Trimming shortened V by 6 bases and J by 1 base, and 16 bases separated the two germline ends. CDR3 length: 15 residues. CDR1 is MDHEN, CDR2 SYDVKM, per germline. This chain's CDR3 is CASSSGLRGSYEQYF. The CDR3 DNA reads as TGTGCCAGCAGCTCGGGACTCAGAGGTTCCTACGAGCAGTACTTC.

The V gene is TRBV28, the J gene TRBJ1-2; tentative D call: TRBD1 (5 bases). V gave up 7 bases and J gave up 5 bases, with 17 bases separating them. Per germline, CDR1 MDHEN and CDR2 SYDVKM. The CDR3 is 14 amino acids. CDR3 in amino acids: CASTEAGTAYGYTF. In DNA form, the CDR3 reads TGTGCCAGCACTGAGGCGGGGACGGCATATGGCTACACCTTC.

V is TRBV28 and J is TRBJ1-2; weak D call: TRBD1 (6 bases). Germline CDR1 reads MDHEN; CDR2 reads SYDVKM. The CDR3 runs 15 residues. V was clipped by 8 bases and J by 0 bases, with 16 bases between them. CDR3 nucleotides: TGTGCCAGCGTGAACACGGGGGCGGCTAACTATGGCTACACCTTC. Translating it yields CASVNTGAANYGYTF.

The rearrangement joins TRBV12-3 or TRBV12-4 to TRBJ2-5; tentatively, D is TRBD1 (5 bases). V gave up 6 bases and J gave up 9 bases, with 17 bases separating them. The CDR3 runs 13 residues. CDR3 DNA sequence: TGTGCCAGCAGCAAAACAGGTCCTCCGGCCCAGTACTTC. Residues: CASSKTGPPAQYF.

V gene TRBV19 combines with J gene TRBJ2-7; 8 bases are shared with TRBD2. The CDR3 is 14 residues long. From germline, CDR1 is LNHDA and CDR2 SQIVND (reference sequence). Unmatched junction bases numbered 4, after V lost 3 bases and J lost 3 bases. The CDR3 sequence: CASSISGTSYEQYF. For the CDR3, the DNA is TGTGCCAGTAGTATCTCCGGGACTAGCTACGAGCAGTACTTC.

The rearrangement links TRBV25-1 to TRBJ1-4; D is uncertain. Per the germline V gene, CDR1 is MGHDK and CDR2 is SYGVNS. The CDR3 covers 14 residues. The V and J ends lost 3 bases and 8 bases respectively, with 13 bases between them. The CDR3 region is CASSDFQGMEKLFF. The CDR3 DNA follows: TGTGCCAGCAGTGATTTTCAAGGGATGGAAAAACTGTTTTTT.

CDR3 protein: CASSYTRQGSEQYF. The CDR3, as DNA: TGTGCCAGCAGTTACACGAGACAGGGAAGCGAGCAGTACTTC. The chain carries TRBV6-5 and TRBJ2-7; 7 bases align to TRBD1. The CDR3 runs 14 residues. Germline assignment: CDR1 MNHEY and CDR2 SVGAGI. The junction had 7 bases not matched to a gene; V was cut back by 2 bases and J by 6 bases.

This chain uses TRBV28 with TRBJ2-2; D is undetermined. The germline V gene has CDR1 MDHEN and CDR2 SYDVKM. The CDR3 runs to 12 residues. Trimming took 2 bases from V and 6 from J, leaving 4 bases between them. The CDR3: CASSLKAGELFF. CDR3 nucleotides: TGTGCCAGCAGTTTAAAGGCCGGGGAGCTGTTTTTT.

The gene calls are TRBV19 and TRBJ1-3, with D possibly TRBD1 on 5 matching bases. Trimming took 6 bases from V and 0 from J, leaving 15 bases between them. This CDR3 comprises 16 residues. The germline V gene has CDR1 LNHDA and CDR2 SQIVND (reference sequence). The CDR3 bases are TGTGCCAGTAGATTGGGGCCAGGACCCTCTGGAAACACCATATATTTT. Its translation is CASRLGPGPSGNTIYF.

The chain combines TRBV6-5 with TRBJ1-6; weak D call: TRBD1 (5 bases). Germline V gives CDR1 MNHEY, CDR2 SVGAGI. The CDR3 is made up of 16 amino acids. Deletions cut 2 bases from V and 5 bases from J, with 13 bases between. CDR3 amino acids: CASSYAQGSNNSPLHF. CDR3 sequence (DNA): TGTGCCAGCAGTTACGCGCAGGGAAGCAATAATTCACCCCTCCACTTT.

A note on this clone: Other nucleotide sequences in the sample specify the same CDR3. J is TRBJ2-1 and V is TRBV3-1 (or the pseudogene TRBV3-2); D is perhaps TRBD2 (6 bases). Deletions cut 0 bases from V and 13 bases from J, with 16 bases between. Germline values: CDR1 LGHDT, CDR2 YNNKEL (reference sequence). The length of the CDR3 is 14 residues. As DNA, the CDR3 is TGTGCCAGCAGCCAAGATACGGGGTCCGGGGGACAGTTCTTC. The encoded protein is CASSQDTGSGGQFF.

The chain links TRBV11-3 to TRBJ2-1; no definite D call. Germline V gene data show CDR1 as SGHNT and CDR2 as YENEEA. Trimming pared 5 bases from V and 5 bases from J, leaving 13 bases between. CDR3 size: 14 residues. In nucleotides, the CDR3 is TGTGCCAGCAGCCCCCCGTTCAGAAACAATGAGCAGTTCTTC. Protein sequence: CASSPPFRNNEQFF.

The gene calls are TRBV19 and TRBJ2-5, with 11 bases lining up with TRBD1. Trimming removed 2 bases from V and 4 bases from J; junction bases left unmatched: 3. The CDR3 loop spans 15 amino acids. Germline V gene sequence: CDR1 LNHDA, CDR2 SQIVND (reference sequence). CDR3 residues: CASSITGTGGETQYF. The CDR3 DNA sequence: TGTGCCAGTAGTATAACCGGGACAGGGGGAGAGACCCAGTACTTC.

This sequence joins TRBV27 and TRBJ2-2; no reliable D call. The CDR3 is made up of 15 amino acids. Germline CDR1 and CDR2: MNHEY and SMNVEV (reference sequence). Trimming pared 2 bases from V and 7 bases from J, leaving 14 bases between. The chain's CDR3 is CASSLGASLGGELFF. CDR3 DNA sequence: TGTGCCAGCAGTTTAGGTGCTAGTCTCGGCGGGGAGCTGTTTTTT.

The V call is TRBV27, the J call TRBJ2-3; the D is unclear. This CDR3 has 12 amino acids. V lost 3 bases and J 6 bases, leaving 7 bases between the germline ends. The germline CDR1 and CDR2 sequences are MNHEY and SMNVEV (reference sequence). In DNA, the CDR3 is TGTGCCAGCAGTTTGGACCCCGATACGCAGTATTTT. Translation: CASSLDPDTQYF.